Listed below are T cell receptor beta chains from one sample, sequenced in a study of CD8+CD57+ T cells in acquired aplastic anemia. TCRdb processed the reads anew with MiXCR; each CDR3 protein has one entry. The sample has 400,000 to 450,000 distinct CDR3 sequences, around 72% seen once. Source material: sorted CD4+, CD8+, or CD8+CD57+ T cells (not recorded which) from PBMCs. The receptors come from a human donor in good health, serving as a control. CDR3s leave out the opening cysteine and the closing phenylalanine or tryptophan. The size field is filled for only some rows; it gives once, few, many or a size class.

v_call: TRBV5-4
clone_size: many
j_call: TRBJ1-3
cdr3_aa: ASSPDRKAYSGNTIY

v_call: TRBV20-1
clone_size: .
j_call: TRBJ2-1
cdr3_aa: SADSGSSSNEQF

v_call: TRBV7-9
clone_size: .
j_call: TRBJ1-1
cdr3_aa: ASSLVRPSNTGE

v_call: TRBV20-1
clone_size: .
j_call: TRBJ1-6
cdr3_aa: SARDKAWTILNSPLH

v_call: TRBV15
clone_size: .
j_call: TRBJ2-3
cdr3_aa: ATTWGGTDTQY

v_call: TRBV9
clone_size: .
j_call: TRBJ2-7
cdr3_aa: ASSIRTGAYTLD

v_call: TRBV7-6
clone_size: .
j_call: TRBJ2-3
cdr3_aa: ASSPNRLSPQY

v_call: TRBV7-9
clone_size: .
j_call: TRBJ2-5
cdr3_aa: ASSPGGGEETQY

v_call: TRBV6-6
clone_size: .
j_call: TRBJ1-2
cdr3_aa: ASSSSRDRNYGYT

v_call: TRBV7-9
clone_size: once
j_call: TRBJ2-5
cdr3_aa: ARLAPGKAKEAKY

v_call: TRBV20-1
clone_size: once
j_call: TRBJ2-3
cdr3_aa: SATHPPGGRTDTQY

v_call: TRBV4-2
clone_size: .
j_call: TRBJ1-6
cdr3_aa: ASSQDSSTVLPLH

v_call: TRBV6-4
clone_size: .
j_call: TRBJ1-5
cdr3_aa: ASLATGAGNQPQH

v_call: TRBV7-2
clone_size: .
j_call: TRBJ2-1
cdr3_aa: ASSSDRGANEQF

v_call: TRBV11-2
clone_size: .
j_call: TRBJ2-5
cdr3_aa: ASSPHRGSGQGETQY

v_call: TRBV20-1
clone_size: .
j_call: TRBJ1-1
cdr3_aa: SARNEGRLV

v_call: TRBV6-5
clone_size: once
j_call: TRBJ2-7
cdr3_aa: AITPGQGSYEQY

v_call: TRBV7-3
clone_size: .
j_call: TRBJ2-7
cdr3_aa: ASSSDGCGRVGDEQY

v_call: TRBV10-3
clone_size: .
j_call: TRBJ1-1
cdr3_aa: ATDRTGVAEDF

v_call: TRBV9
clone_size: .
j_call: TRBJ1-3
cdr3_aa: ASSLEQGRNPIY

v_call: TRBV12-3/TRBV12-4
clone_size: .
j_call: TRBJ2-7
cdr3_aa: ASSPSPSGGLYYEQY

v_call: TRBV20-1
clone_size: .
j_call: TRBJ1-6
cdr3_aa: SAGQGTPLH

v_call: TRBV7-2
clone_size: .
j_call: TRBJ2-7
cdr3_aa: ASSANGRADKEH

v_call: TRBV19
clone_size: .
j_call: TRBJ1-1
cdr3_aa: ASRDVSDTEAF

v_call: TRBV20-1
clone_size: once
j_call: TRBJ1-1
cdr3_aa: SAGGRVNTEAF

v_call: TRBV7-2
clone_size: .
j_call: TRBJ1-2
cdr3_aa: ASSLGGPGVSYT